Listed here are 10 T cell receptor beta chains from one sample, sequenced in a study of CD8 T cells in ankylosing spondylitis. Study conclusions and caveats: Eight or nine highly homologous variants made up a TCR beta motif that seemed to typify ankylosing spondylitis blood.

The antigens these receptors bind are not known. TCRdb ran MiXCR on the 5' RACE reads and lists one entry per CDR3 protein. The sample records a few hundred thousand distinct CDR3 sequences, 15% to 20% being singletons. Sequenced sample: blood, either unsorted or a sorted T cell fraction (not recorded which). The receptors originated from a male donor with ankylosing spondylitis.

Only one count was recorded for this clonotype. V gene TRBV30 combines with J gene TRBJ2-7, with D maybe TRBD2 (6 bases). The CDR3 covers 14 residues. Germline lookup yields CDR1 GTSNPN and CDR2 SVGIG (reference sequence). V lost 4 bases and J 3 bases, leaving 16 bases between the germline ends. DNA for the CDR3: TGTGCCTGGAACCACATCTCCGGGAGCTACGAGCAGTACTTC. As protein: CAWNHISGSYEQYF.

This clonotype was seen a few times. The chain recombines TRBV7-9 with TRBJ2-3; D might be TRBD1 (6 bases). The CDR3 contains 15 residues. Germline V CDR1 and CDR2: SEHNR, FQNEAQ (reference sequence). V was cut by 1 base and J by 6 bases, with 14 bases left in between. In DNA form, the CDR3 reads TGTGCCAGCAGCTTAGTTGTAGGGGGAGAGGATACGCAGTATTTT. Amino acids: CASSLVVGGEDTQYF.

This clonotype has a single count. At one boundary the junction diverges from the germline segment, which might be a read error. This chain connects TRBV7-9 to TRBJ2-1; 11 bases agree with TRBD1. The CDR3 length is 13 residues. Per the germline V gene, CDR1 is SEHNR and CDR2 is FQNEAQ (reference sequence). The CDR3 region is CASSLSAGTGGIF. In nucleotides, the CDR3 is TGTGCCAGCAGCTTATCCGCCGGGACAGGGGGGATCTTC.

This chain uses TRBV7-6 with TRBJ2-2; perhaps TRBD2 as D (5 bases). The CDR3 totals 18 residues. CDR1 and CDR2 (germline): SGHVS, FNYEAQ. The germline V and J ends were trimmed by 5 bases and 6 bases, with 25 bases remaining between them. As DNA, the CDR3 is TGTGCCAGCAGCGGATATAGCGCCGTACAAGGGCGGGCCGGGGAGCTGTTTTTT. It encodes CASSGYSAVQGRAGELFF. The whole variable domain, remainder taken from reference TRBV7-6 and TRBJ2-2, is GAGVSQSPRYKVTKRGQDVALRCDPISGHVSLYWYRQALGQGPEFLTYFNYEAQQDKSGLPNDRFSAERPEGSISTLTIQRTEQRDSAMYRCASSGYSAVQGRAGELFFGEGSRLTVL.

The CDR3 is CASKHVGQGSMNTEAFF. For the CDR3, the DNA is TGTGCCAGCAAGCACGTAGGACAGGGGTCCATGAACACTGAAGCTTTCTTT. The gene calls are TRBV27 and TRBJ1-1; the match to TRBD1 covers 9 bases. Germline V gene data show CDR1 as MNHEY and CDR2 as SMNVEV (reference sequence). The CDR3 consists of 17 residues. The V segment lost 7 bases and the J segment 0 bases; nucleotides outside the gene matches: 12.

The chain has TRBV11-2 and TRBJ2-7, with a weak D call TRBD1 (6 bases). Germline assignment: CDR1 SGHAT and CDR2 FQNNGV. CDR3 length equals 13 residues. The germline V and J ends were trimmed by 5 bases and 2 bases, with 10 bases remaining between them. The CDR3 region has the DNA TGTGCCAGCAGCAGCGACAGGACCTACGAGCAGTACTTC. It specifies CASSSDRTYEQYF.

This clonotype has more than one count but fewer than ten. This chain joins TRBV7-9 and TRBJ2-2; either TRBD1 or TRBD2 may supply D (5 bases each). Germline V lookup: CDR1 SEHNR, CDR2 FQNEAQ (reference sequence). V was clipped by 5 bases and J by 4 bases, with 8 bases between them. CDR3 length: 13 residues. CDR3 loop: CASSPGTTGELFF. The CDR3 nucleotides are TGTGCCAGCAGCCCAGGGACCACCGGGGAGCTGTTTTTT.

This sequence joins TRBV9 and TRBJ2-3; 10 positions match TRBD2. The germline CDR1 and CDR2 sequences are SGDLS and YYNGEE. CDR3 size: 17 residues. J lost 4 bases, V lost 0 bases, and 8 bases had no gene match. This chain's CDR3 is CASSVAWMSGGADTQYF. CDR3 DNA sequence: TGTGCCAGCAGCGTAGCTTGGATGAGCGGGGGGGCAGATACGCAGTATTTT.

This clonotype was seen only a few times. The chain carries TRBV7-9 and TRBJ2-1; D remains unclear. V dropped 4 bases and J dropped 6 bases, with 7 bases sitting between them. CDR1 and CDR2 (germline): SEHNR, FQNEAQ (reference sequence). The CDR3 extends over 12 amino acids. The CDR3 here is CASSSLSNEQFF. The CDR3 DNA reads as TGTGCCAGCAGCTCATTAAGCAATGAGCAGTTCTTC.

V gene TRBV2 combines with J gene TRBJ1-2; tentative D call: TRBD1 (6 bases). The CDR3 totals 13 residues. The V end lost 7 bases, the J end lost 4 bases, and 13 bases lay between the germline ends. CDR1 SNHLY and CDR2 FYNNEI come from the germline V gene. As DNA, the CDR3 is TGTGCCAGCAAGGGGGGAAGTGTCTATGGCTACACCTTC. Translated: CASKGGSVYGYTF.